These 24 T cell receptor beta chains share one sample of origin, sequenced in a study of T cell clonality in common variable immunodeficiency. These receptors' targets are unknown. Whole-study results and caveats: Fewer deletions and N-nucleotide insertions were reportedly seen in common variable immunodeficiency TCR beta sequences.

The protocol was immunoSEQ multiplex PCR, while the TCRdb copy is restricted to in-frame clones and leaves out a portion. The sample contains 30,000 to 40,000 clones, none occurring once; less than 30% lies in the top ten. The specimen was peripheral blood mononuclear cells. Receptors were obtained from a human donor with common variable immunodeficiency.

This clone was picked up many times. The read comes to an end 3 residues before the CDR3 does, leaving the germline J gene to fill in the end. This rearrangement joins TRBV7-2 to TRBJ2-3; TRBD1 agrees at 8 bases. V lost 4 bases, J lost 7 bases, and 4 bases stayed unmatched. CDR3 length: 13 amino acids. Germline V gene sequence: CDR1 SGHTA, CDR2 FQGNSA. Partial CDR3 DNA: TGTGCCAGCAGCTGGACAGGGTTAAATACG. It yields the protein CASSWTGLNT. The full-length CDR3 reads as CASSWTGLNTQYF. The complete variable domain, with remaining parts taken from reference TRBV7-2 and TRBJ2-3, reads GAGVSQSPSNKVTEKGKDVELRCDPISGHTALYWYRQSLGQGLEFLIYFQGNSAPDKSGLPSDRFSAERTGGSVSTLTIQRTQQEDSAVYLCASSWTGLNTQYFGPGTRLTVL.

This clone was picked up many times. The DNA ends 3 residues before the CDR3 does, and the rest of the CDR3 is filled in from the germline J gene. The chain uses TRBV5-5 and TRBJ2-7; no clear D. Germline V gene data show CDR1 as SGHKS and CDR2 as YYEKEE (reference sequence). The germline V and J ends were trimmed by 4 bases and 4 bases, with 9 bases remaining between them. The CDR3 contains 12 residues. Incomplete CDR3 DNA: TGTGCCAGCAGCCTAACTCTATACGAG. This translates into CASSLTLYE. The CDR3 reads in full as CASSLTLYEQYF.

On this clone: The read falls 3 residues short of the CDR3 end, and the missing part is taken from the germline J gene. The V call is TRBV7-2, the J call TRBJ2-1; 9 positions agree with TRBD2. The germline V gene encodes CDR1 SGHTA and CDR2 FQGNSA. This CDR3 contains 15 residues. The ends lost 4 bases at V and 2 bases at J; junction bases unmatched: 3. The CDR3 loop is CASSSSGAAYNEQFF. CDR3 DNA (partial): TGTGCCAGCAGCTCTAGCGGGGCGGCCTACAATGAG.

This clone came up a few times. The read comes to an end 3 residues before the CDR3 does, leaving the germline J gene to fill in the end. Distinct nucleotide sequences in the sample also encode this CDR3. This chain joins TRBV18 and TRBJ2-1, with 12 bases aligning to TRBD2. Germline V gives CDR1 KGHSH, CDR2 LQKENI. The CDR3 sequence is 19 residues long. With V trimmed by 3 bases and J by 0 bases, 9 bases remained unmatched. This CDR3 reads CASSPRGLAGPSSYNEQFF. CDR3 DNA (partial): TGTGCCAGCTCACCTCGGGGACTAGCGGGTCCTAGCTCCTACAATGAG. The full variable domain, in which reference TRBV18 and TRBJ2-1 provide the parts outside the CDR3, is NAGVMQNPRHLVRRRGQEARLRCSPMKGHSHVYWYRQLPEEGLKFMVYLQKENIIDESGMPKERFSAEFPKEGPSILRIQQVVRGDSAAYFCASSPRGLAGPSSYNEQFFGPGTRLTVL.

This clone was detected only a few times. CDR3 amino acids: CASSYGAGVGQPQHF. CDR3 DNA (partial): TGTGCCAGCAGCTATGGGGCAGGGGTGGGACAGCCC. The chain recombines TRBV7-9 with TRBJ1-5, with D perhaps TRBD1 (6 bases). Read sequence stops 3 residues before the CDR3 end, and the germline J gene provides the missing end. The length of the CDR3 is 15 residues. Per germline, CDR1 SEHNR and CDR2 FQNEAQ (reference sequence). The ends were cut back, 4 bases at V and 7 bases at J, with 17 bases in the middle.

This clone was picked up many times. The CDR3 sequence: CAISEIQRNEQYF. Partial CDR3 DNA: TGTGCCATCAGCGAGATACAACGAAACGAG. The chain couples TRBV10-3 to TRBJ2-7; no firm D call. The read is 3 residues too short to cover the CDR3 end, so that end is filled in from the germline J gene. The CDR3 length is 13 residues. Between the trimmed V and J ends, which lost 6 bases and 5 bases, there was a span of 14 bases. Germline CDR1 ENHRY, CDR2 SYGVKD.

This clone was observed a few times. Compared with germline, one end of the junction differs, possibly owing to a read error. The CDR3 goes on 3 residues after the read ends, and that part is filled in from the germline J gene. The rearrangement uses TRBV19 and TRBJ2-7; 8 bases agree with TRBD1. Germline V lookup: CDR1 LNHDA, CDR2 SQIVND (reference sequence). This CDR3 is built from 15 residues. CDR3 amino acids: CVSSVSGGEYGEQYF. The CDR3 DNA, read in part, is TGTGTCAGTAGTGTATCAGGGGGCGAGTATGGCGAG.

This clone is categorized as medium-sized. The read stops 3 residues short of the end of the CDR3; the missing end is completed from the germline J gene. The chain is built from TRBV29-1 and TRBJ2-7; D ambiguous. The CDR3 covers 12 residues. Trimming pared 0 bases from V and 3 bases from J, leaving 6 bases between. Germline V gives CDR1 SQVTM, CDR2 ANQGSEA. CDR3 DNA, as far as it was read: TGCAGCGTTGAAGACAGAGACTACGAG. It yields the protein CSVEDRDYE. The complete CDR3 reads CSVEDRDYEQYF.

Points on this clone: The sequenced fragment ends 3 residues before the CDR3 boundary, so the rest is inferred from the germline J gene. The rearrangement uses TRBV5-1 and TRBJ1-5; 7 positions agree with TRBD1. With 0 bases clipped from V and 6 bases from J, the junction kept 6 bases outside the gene matches. The CDR3 spans 15 residues. CDR1 and CDR2 from the germline V gene are SGHRS and YFSETQ. The sequenced CDR3 bases are TGCGCCAGCAGCTTGGGAACAGGGGAGGGTCAGCCC. This codes for CASSLGTGEGQP. The whole CDR3 protein reads CASSLGTGEGQPQHF.

This clone was observed a few times. The read ends 3 residues shy of where the CDR3 ends; the end is completed using the germline J gene. V and J are TRBV10-3 and TRBJ1-6, with a weak D call TRBD1 (6 bases). Germline CDR1 is ENHRY and CDR2 is SYGVKD. Trimming stripped 6 bases from V and 5 bases from J, with 11 bases between. The length of the CDR3 is 14 residues. Here the CDR3 reads CAIRQGGDNSPLHF. The DNA read from the CDR3 is TGTGCCATCAGACAGGGTGGGGATAATTCACCC.

In its sample, this clone was seen many times. Coverage ceases 3 residues before the CDR3 finishes, and the germline J gene fills in the end. The rearrangement uses TRBV7-3 and TRBJ2-1; 11 positions match TRBD2. This CDR3 is 18 amino acids long. V was pared by 5 bases and J by 6 bases, with 15 bases of the junction left unmatched. CDR1 is SGHTA, CDR2 FQGTGA, per germline. This CDR3 reads CASSPGGGLAGGINEQFF. CDR3 DNA, as far as it was read: TGTGCCAGCAGCCCGGGGGGGGGTCTAGCGGGAGGTATCAATGAG.

A word on this clone: The CDR3 end is not reached by the read, which stops 3 residues before it; the germline J gene fills it in. This chain connects TRBV10-2 to TRBJ1-6; D uncertain. The germline gives CDR1 WSHSY, CDR2 SAAADI. The CDR3 covers 16 residues. Trimming removed 7 bases from V and 0 bases from J, with 13 bases in between. CDR3 DNA, as far as it was read: TGCGCCAGCACTAACACGGGGAGCTCCTATAATTCACCC. It specifies CASTNTGSSYNSP. The whole CDR3 is CASTNTGSSYNSPLHF.

With regard to this clone: Read sequence stops 3 residues before the CDR3 end, and the germline J gene provides the missing end. This rearrangement joins TRBV30 to TRBJ2-2; a weak D match, TRBD1 (6 bases). This CDR3 has 14 residues. Germline V gene lookup returns CDR1 GTSNPN and CDR2 SVGIG (reference sequence). The V end was cut by 3 bases, the J end by 5 bases, with 13 bases between. Partial CDR3 DNA: TGTGCCTGGAGAACCCAGGGGTCAACCGGGGAG. The encoded protein is CAWRTQGSTGE. The CDR3 as a whole reads CAWRTQGSTGELFF.

With respect to this clone: Read coverage stops 3 residues before the CDR3 terminus; the germline J gene supplies the remainder. The chain combines TRBV20-1 with TRBJ1-1; 8 bases line up with TRBD1. J was trimmed by 1 base and V by 5 bases; bases with no gene match: 3. In germline, CDR1 is DFQATT, CDR2 SNEGSKA (reference sequence). CDR3 length equals 13 residues. The chain's CDR3 is CSAVDRGNTEAFF. The CDR3 DNA, read in part, is TGCAGTGCTGTAGACAGGGGGAACACTGAA.

This clone turned up a few times. The CDR3 bases that were read are TGTGCCAGCAGTGTTTACCTTCAGGGGGCCCACGAG. Its translation: CASSVYLQGAHE. The full CDR3 sequence reads CASSVYLQGAHEQYF. The chain uses TRBV6-1 and TRBJ2-7, with 8 bases lining up with TRBD1. The read gets to within 3 residues of the CDR3 end, and the germline J gene fills in the rest. Germline loops: CDR1 MNHNS, CDR2 SASEGT. The CDR3 is made up of 15 amino acids. With 4 bases clipped from V and 5 bases from J, the junction kept 10 bases outside the gene matches.

This clone was found many times. The read gets to within 3 residues of the CDR3 end, and the germline J gene fills in the rest. The V and J genes are TRBV29-1 and TRBJ1-4, with a possible D match to TRBD1 (6 bases). Germline assignment: CDR1 SQVTM and CDR2 ANQGSEA. CDR3 size: 13 residues. Trimming took 8 bases from V and 5 from J, leaving 15 bases between them. The CDR3 sequence is CSSYEGENEKLFF. Partial CDR3 DNA: TGCAGCAGCTATGAGGGGGAGAATGAAAAA.

A note on this clone: Read sequence stops 3 residues before the CDR3 end, and the germline J gene provides the missing end. V usage is TRBV18 and J usage is TRBJ1-5; 7 nucleotides agree with TRBD1. The V segment lost 6 bases and the J segment 4 bases; nucleotides outside the gene matches: 12. CDR1 KGHSH and CDR2 LQKENI come from the germline V gene. This CDR3 is 16 amino acids long. This CDR3 reads CASSSGQIEWNQPQHF. The DNA read from the CDR3 is TGTGCCAGCTCTTCGGGACAGATTGAATGGAATCAGCCC.

This clone was counted at least ten times. The read falls 3 residues short of the CDR3 end, and the missing part is taken from the germline J gene. The chain employs TRBV7-8 and TRBJ2-7; 14 positions agree with TRBD2. J was trimmed by 5 bases and V by 2 bases; bases with no gene match: 2. Germline lookup yields CDR1 SGHVS and CDR2 FQNEAQ. The CDR3 extends over 15 amino acids. The part of the CDR3 DNA that was read is TGTGCCAGCAGCTTACCGGGACTAGCGGGAGACGAG. Protein: CASSLPGLAGDE. The full CDR3 protein reads CASSLPGLAGDEQYF.

This clone was seen at least ten times. The read ends 3 residues shy of where the CDR3 ends; the end is completed using the germline J gene. This chain uses TRBV18 with TRBJ2-3; 9 bases align to TRBD1. Germline V gene sequence: CDR1 KGHSH, CDR2 LQKENI. The CDR3 has 15 residues. With 0 bases clipped from V and 3 bases from J, the junction kept 1 base outside the gene matches. The CDR3 DNA, read in part, is TGTGCCAGCTCACCACCGGGACAGGGAACAGATACG. Protein: CASSPPGQGTDT. The full CDR3 protein is CASSPPGQGTDTQYF.

This clone appeared many times. The read finishes 3 residues shy of the CDR3 end, and the germline J gene is used to complete it. The rearrangement joins TRBV10-3 to TRBJ2-6, with D uncertain. The CDR3 loop spans 17 amino acids. V gave up 2 bases and J gave up 0 bases, with 11 bases separating them. Germline loops: CDR1 ENHRY, CDR2 SYGVKD. CDR3 bases read: TGTGCCATCAGTGAGGCCTACCATCCCTCTGGGGCCAACGTC. Residues: CAISEAYHPSGANV. In full, the CDR3 is CAISEAYHPSGANVLTF.

Many counts were recorded for this clone. The CDR3 goes on 3 residues after the read ends, and that part is filled in from the germline J gene. The chain employs TRBV7-9 and TRBJ1-4, with a possible D match to TRBD1 (5 bases). From germline, CDR1 is SEHNR and CDR2 FQNEAQ (reference sequence). V lost 3 bases and J 4 bases, leaving 9 bases between the germline ends. This CDR3 has 14 amino acids. CDR3 DNA (partial): TGTGCCAGCAGCTTTCGACAGCATAATGAAAAA. It encodes CASSFRQHNEK. Given in full, the CDR3 is CASSFRQHNEKLFF. The full variable domain, completed using reference TRBV7-9 and TRBJ1-4, is DTGVSQNPRHKITKRGQNVTFRCDPISEHNRLYWYRQTLGQGPEFLTYFQNEAQLEKSRLLSDRFSAERPKGSFSTLEIQRTEQGDSAMYLCASSFRQHNEKLFFGSGTQLSVL.

This clone was seen a few times. Coverage ceases 3 residues before the CDR3 finishes, and the germline J gene fills in the end. V usage is TRBV19 and J usage is TRBJ2-6, with D perhaps TRBD2 (5 bases). This CDR3 spans 16 amino acids. The V gene lost 4 bases and the J gene lost 2 bases, with 12 bases spanning the gap. Germline V gene lookup returns CDR1 LNHDA and CDR2 SQIVND (reference sequence). CDR3 DNA (partial): TGTGCCAGTAGTAGTTTCGGGGAAACTGGGGCCAACGTC. It yields the protein CASSSFGETGANV. The whole CDR3 protein is CASSSFGETGANVLTF.

This clone was counted ten times or more. The sequenced CDR3 bases are TGTGCCAGCAGCTTAGCAGGGACAGCCACCTACGAG. Translating it yields CASSLAGTATYE. The CDR3 reads in full as CASSLAGTATYEQYF. The rearrangement uses TRBV7-9 and TRBJ2-7; 7 positions agree with TRBD1. The missing CDR3 end, 3 residues past where the read stops, is filled in from the germline J gene. Germline loops: CDR1 SEHNR, CDR2 FQNEAQ (reference sequence). The V and J ends lost 0 bases and 2 bases, in that order; junction bases with no gene match: 4. The CDR3 loop spans 15 amino acids.

As to this clone: Sequencing ends 3 residues short of the CDR3 end; the germline J gene provides the rest. The rearrangement uses TRBV23-1 and TRBJ1-3, with 9 bases lining up with TRBD1. TRBV23-1 is an open reading frame whose function is uncertain. The CDR3 length is 16 residues. The V gene end was trimmed by 4 bases and the J gene end by 3 bases; junction bases not matched to a gene: 7. The CDR3 sequence is CASSPKQGAYGNTIYF. CDR3 bases read: TGCGCCAGCAGTCCAAAACAGGGGGCATATGGAAACACC.